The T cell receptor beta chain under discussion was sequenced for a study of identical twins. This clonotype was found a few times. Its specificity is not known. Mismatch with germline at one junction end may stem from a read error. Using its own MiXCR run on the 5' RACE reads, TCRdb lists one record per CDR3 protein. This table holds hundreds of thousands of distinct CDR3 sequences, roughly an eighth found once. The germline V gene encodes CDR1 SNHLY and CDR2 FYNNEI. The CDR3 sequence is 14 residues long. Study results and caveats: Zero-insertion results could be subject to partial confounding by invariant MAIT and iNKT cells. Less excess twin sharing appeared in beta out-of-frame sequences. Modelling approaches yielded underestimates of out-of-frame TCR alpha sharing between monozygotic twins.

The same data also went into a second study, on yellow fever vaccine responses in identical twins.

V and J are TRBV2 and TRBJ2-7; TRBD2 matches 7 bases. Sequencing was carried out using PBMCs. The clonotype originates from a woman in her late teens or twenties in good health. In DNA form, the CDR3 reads TGTGCCACCAGTTGGGGGGGGTCCCCCTACGAGCAGTACTTC. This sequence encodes CATSWGGSPYEQYF.